The 20 T cell receptor beta chains below were found in one sample sequenced in a study of blood T cell repertoires in COVID-19. Sequencing was performed with immunoSEQ multiplex PCR; in TCRdb, only in-frame clones are kept and a portion is missing. Found here are around 220,000 clones, 80% to 90% of them singletons; the top ten hold roughly 14%. Sequenced: PBMCs or T cells enriched from blood (not recorded which). The receptors were gathered from a woman between 45 and 60 years old with acute COVID-19.

The J gene is TRBJ2-7, the V gene TRBV28; D may be TRBD1 (5 bases). In germline, CDR1 is MDHEN, CDR2 SYDVKM. There are 14 residues in the CDR3. Trimming took off 6 bases at V and 6 bases at J, with 18 bases between the two ends. CDR3 region: CASSPTGRTGEQYF. DNA of the CDR3: TGTGCCAGCAGCCCTACAGGACGCACGGGCGAGCAGTACTTC.

The V call is TRBV11-2, the J call TRBJ2-5, with 10 bases lining up with TRBD2. CDR3 length: 18 residues. After removal of 1 base from V and 4 bases from J, the junction contained 12 bases not matched to a gene. Germline-derived CDR1 and CDR2 are SGHAT and FQNNGV. This CDR3 is CASSLGVQLAGVGETQYF. DNA for the CDR3: TGTGCCAGCAGCTTAGGTGTACAGCTAGCGGGAGTTGGAGAGACCCAGTACTTC.

The chain is built from TRBV5-6 and TRBJ2-1; 9 bases are shared with TRBD1. Germline CDR1 reads SGHDT; CDR2 reads YYEEEE. The J segment lost 3 bases and the V segment lost 7 bases, leaving 8 bases of the junction unmatched. The CDR3 covers 15 residues. The chain's CDR3 is CASRLGQGHYNEQFF. The CDR3 nucleotides are TGTGCCAGCCGTCTGGGACAGGGTCACTACAATGAGCAGTTCTTC.

This chain joins TRBV28 and TRBJ2-2, with TRBD2 as a possible D gene (6 bases). This CDR3 has 15 residues. Germline V gives CDR1 MDHEN, CDR2 SYDVKM. The V end lost 2 bases, the J end lost 3 bases, and 10 bases lay between the germline ends. Here the CDR3 reads CASSLGAGYTGELFF. The CDR3 bases are TGTGCCAGCAGTTTAGGAGCGGGTTACACCGGGGAGCTGTTTTTT.

The chain is built from TRBV7-2 and TRBJ2-7, with TRBD2 matching over 13 bases. After removal of 5 bases from V and 4 bases from J, the junction contained 2 bases not matched to a gene. CDR1 and CDR2 (germline): SGHTA, FQGNSA. The CDR3 extends over 14 amino acids. DNA of the CDR3: TGTGCCAGCAGCCCGGGACTAGCGGGATACGAGCAGTACTTC. It codes for CASSPGLAGYEQYF.

V usage is TRBV5-1 and J usage is TRBJ2-3; 10 bases are a match to TRBD1. CDR1 is SGHRS and CDR2 is YFSETQ in the germline V gene. Losses at the gene ends were 4 bases for V and 3 bases for J; bases not matched to a gene: 14. The CDR3 loop spans 18 amino acids. CDR3 amino acids: CASSQYPLGQGLTDTQYF. The DNA of the CDR3 is TGCGCCAGCAGCCAATATCCCCTGGGACAGGGGTTGACAGATACGCAGTATTTT.

This clone has just a few counts. This chain joins TRBV7-2 and TRBJ2-7; D possibly corresponds to TRBD2 (5 bases). There are 13 residues in the CDR3. Trimming took off 0 bases at V and 4 bases at J, with 7 bases between the two ends. Germline V gene data show CDR1 as SGHTA and CDR2 as FQGNSA. CDR3 region: CASSLAGVYEQYF. CDR3 coding DNA: TGTGCCAGCAGCTTAGCGGGAGTATACGAGCAGTACTTC.

J is TRBJ1-1 and V is TRBV19, with a weak D call TRBD1 (6 bases). CDR3 length equals 15 residues. Germline loops: CDR1 LNHDA, CDR2 SQIVND (reference sequence). V lost 5 bases and J 1 base, leaving 14 bases between the germline ends. The DNA for the CDR3 is TGTGCCAGTAGTCGACGGACGACAGGGAACACTGAAGCTTTCTTT. Amino acid sequence: CASSRRTTGNTEAFF. The variable domain in full, with the rest retrieved from reference TRBV19 and TRBJ1-1, is DGGITQSPKYLFRKEGQNVTLSCEQNLNHDAMYWYRQDPGQGLRLIYYSQIVNDFQKGDIAEGYSVSREKKESFPLTVTSAQKNPTAFYLCASSRRTTGNTEAFFGQGTRLTVV.

The chain couples TRBV5-4 to TRBJ2-2, with D possibly matching TRBD1 (5 bases). The CDR3 covers 12 residues. Germline V gene lookup returns CDR1 SGHNT and CDR2 YYREEE (reference sequence). The germline V and J ends were trimmed by 4 bases and 5 bases, with 6 bases remaining between them. The CDR3 DNA reads as TGTGCCAGCAGCAGGGGTACCGGGGAGCTGTTTTTT. Amino acids: CASSRGTGELFF.

The chain uses TRBV11-1 and TRBJ2-3, with 7 bases aligning to TRBD1. Trimming took 4 bases from V and 6 from J; bases not matched to a gene: 1. CDR3 length: 12 amino acids. CDR1 is SGHAT and CDR2 is FQDESV in the germline V gene (reference sequence). CDR3 region: CASSSQGDTQYF. The DNA for the CDR3 is TGTGCCAGCAGCTCACAGGGGGATACGCAGTATTTT.

This sequence joins TRBV20-1 and TRBJ2-5; 9 bases match TRBD2. Germline V gives CDR1 DFQATT, CDR2 SNEGSKA (reference sequence). V trimming: 3 bases; J trimming: 4 bases; junction bases outside the gene matches: 9. This CDR3 comprises 15 residues. CDR3 in amino acids: CSASAVAGERETQYF. CDR3 bases: TGCAGTGCTAGTGCCGTAGCGGGAGAGCGAGAGACCCAGTACTTC.

This clone was seen only once. The V call is TRBV4-1, the J call TRBJ2-5; tentatively, D is TRBD1 (6 bases). The CDR3 has 14 residues. The germline V gene has CDR1 MGHRA and CDR2 YSYEKL. Trimming cost V 2 bases and J 2 bases, with 9 bases left between them. In DNA form, the CDR3 reads TGCGCCAGCAGCCAACGGACAGTGCAAGAGACCCAGTACTTC. Its translation is CASSQRTVQETQYF.

The chain combines TRBV18 with TRBJ2-5; D is possibly TRBD2 (6 bases). V lost 6 bases, J lost 2 bases, and 16 bases lay in between. The CDR3 totals 15 residues. Germline V gene sequence: CDR1 KGHSH, CDR2 LQKENI. The CDR3 loop reads CASSWNRDLQETQYF. In nucleotides, the CDR3 is TGTGCCAGCTCTTGGAACCGGGACTTACAAGAGACCCAGTACTTC.

For this clone: The same CDR3 can be traced to other DNA sequences in this sample. The CDR3 loop reads CASSLTGGTEAFF. The CDR3 DNA reads TGTGCCAGCAGCTTAACGGGGGGGACTGAAGCTTTCTTT. The chain uses TRBV7-3 and TRBJ1-1, with TRBD1 as a possible D gene (5 bases). Germline V gene sequence: CDR1 SGHTA, CDR2 FQGTGA. This CDR3 is 13 amino acids long. The V end lost 0 bases, the J end lost 5 bases, and 7 bases lay between the germline ends.

The rearrangement uses TRBV27 and TRBJ2-1; the D is unclear. The germline V gene has CDR1 MNHEY and CDR2 SMNVEV (reference sequence). V was cut by 6 bases and J by 1 base, with 16 bases left in between. The CDR3 consists of 16 residues. DNA of the CDR3: TGTGCCAGCAGCGATATTAGTGAATATTCCTACAATGAGCAGTTCTTC. It translates to CASSDISEYSYNEQFF.

Of note for this clone: One junction end disagrees with the germline gene, perhaps due to a read error. The chain is built from TRBV28 and TRBJ2-2; 13 nucleotides line up with TRBD2. The germline CDR1 and CDR2 sequences are MDHEN and SYDVKM. The CDR3 is 17 amino acids. The chain's CDR3 is CASSSTGTSGNAGELFF. CDR3 in DNA: TGTGCCAGCAGCTCAACCGGGACTAGCGGGAACGCCGGGGAGCTGTTTTTT. The variable domain in full, completed from reference TRBV28 and TRBJ2-2, reads DVKVTQSSRYLVKRTGEKVFLECVQDMDHENMFWYRQDPGLGLRLIYFSYDVKMKEKGDIPEGYSVSREKKERFSLILESASTNQTSMYLCASSSTGTSGNAGELFFGEGSRLTVL.

The J gene is TRBJ2-1, the V gene TRBV28; TRBD2 aligns across 10 bases. Germline V gene sequence: CDR1 MDHEN, CDR2 SYDVKM. The CDR3 loop spans 16 amino acids. Trimming took 6 bases from V and 7 from J; bases not matched to a gene: 12. The CDR3, as DNA: TGTGCCAGCAGCCTAAGCGGGAGGGCCTTTTGGAATGAGCAGTTCTTC. The encoded protein is CASSLSGRAFWNEQFF.

This chain joins TRBV3-1 (or the pseudogene TRBV3-2) and TRBJ2-7; D uncertain. Germline assignment: CDR1 LGHDT and CDR2 YNNKEL (reference sequence). The length of the CDR3 is 12 residues. V lost 11 bases and J 1 base, leaving 12 bases between the germline ends. The CDR3 protein is CASPWRSYEQYF. The CDR3 bases are TGTGCCTCGCCTTGGCGGTCCTACGAGCAGTACTTC.

V is TRBV6-2 or TRBV6-3 and J is TRBJ2-7, with D unresolved. Between the trimmed V and J ends, which lost 2 bases and 5 bases, there was a span of 4 bases. The CDR3 loop spans 11 amino acids. CDR1 MNHEY and CDR2 SVGEGT come from the germline V gene. The CDR3, as DNA: TGTGCCAGCAGTTACGAGGACGAGCAGTACTTC. Translating gives CASSYEDEQYF.

V is TRBV2 and J is TRBJ1-2, with 9 bases aligning to TRBD1. CDR3 length: 14 amino acids. Germline V gene sequence: CDR1 SNHLY, CDR2 FYNNEI. The V segment lost 6 bases and the J segment 5 bases; nucleotides outside the gene matches: 7. The CDR3 bases are TGTGCCAGCAGACAGGGGGCGGGTGGTTATGGCTACACCTTC. It encodes CASRQGAGGYGYTF. Together with reference TRBV2 and TRBJ1-2, the CDR3 gives the full variable domain: EPEVTQTPSHQVTQMGQEVILRCVPISNHLYFYWYRQILGQKVEFLVSFYNNEISEKSEIFDDQFSVERPDGSNFTLKIRSTKLEDSAMYFCASRQGAGGYGYTFGSGTRLTVV.